This entry concerns a single TCR beta chain. These data originate in a study of blood T cell repertoires in COVID-19. Overall study context: Acute and convalescent COVID-19 samples came from the United States, Italy and Spain. Sources were T cells, B-cell-depleted T cells, or PBMCs; the material itself was cDNA or gDNA.

Profiled with immunoSEQ multiplex PCR; TCRdb holds only in-frame clones, not every one. The repertoire consists of around 200,000 clones, with about 85% occurring once and the leading ten covering more than 12%. Germline CDR1 reads MNHEY; CDR2 reads SVGAGI. This CDR3 region has 14 residues. V was shortened by 9 bases and J by 5 bases, with 14 bases between the two germline ends. Patients from Seattle were sampled longitudinally, starting during active infection. This chain links TRBV6-5 with TRBJ1-6, with D possibly TRBD1 on 6 matching bases. The sample was peripheral blood. The clonotype was recovered from a woman in her 70s with COVID-19, enrolled during active disease. The CDR3 DNA reads TGTGCCAGTCAGGGGCTTCTTAATAATTCACCCCTCCACTTT. It translates to CASQGLLNNSPLHF.